These 11 T cell receptor beta chains share one sample of origin, sequenced in a study of vaccination effects on CD4 cells after COVID-19. Clones were read by immunoSEQ multiplex PCR, and TCRdb kept only the in-frame ones, dropping some. The repertoire holds some 30,000 clones, with approximately 60% as singletons. After expansion with viral peptide pools in the ViraFEST assay, antigen-specific CD4+ T cells were sequenced. Once cultured for 9 to 11 days, the cells underwent separation to obtain CD4+ T cells. Vaccination of participants consisted of two doses of either the BNT162b2 or mRNA-1273 vaccine. These receptors' targets are unknown. The sample in question was CD4+ T cells from PBMCs cultured with SARS-CoV-2 spike peptides, obtained after COVID-19 vaccination. These TCRs come from a human donor who received a COVID-19 vaccine.

V usage is TRBV6-4 and J usage is TRBJ1-2; D gene ambiguous. The V gene lost 0 bases and the J gene lost 8 bases, with 13 bases spanning the gap. Germline V gene sequence: CDR1 MRHNA, CDR2 SNTAGT. The CDR3 has 14 residues. DNA of the CDR3: TGTGCCAGCAGTGACTCGGTTCGCGTTCGGGGCTACACCTTC. Translation gives CASSDSVRVRGYTF.

V usage is TRBV6-1 and J usage is TRBJ2-3; D perhaps matches TRBD1 (6 bases). Germline CDR1 reads MNHNS; CDR2 reads SASEGT. The CDR3 sequence is 14 residues long. V gave up 3 bases and J gave up 6 bases, with 13 bases separating them. The CDR3 spells CASSDAGTRDTQYF. The CDR3 DNA follows: TGTGCCAGCAGTGACGCAGGGACACGGGATACGCAGTATTTT.

The chain combines TRBV11-2 with TRBJ2-7; possible D gene TRBD2, 6 bases. Germline-derived CDR1 and CDR2 are SGHAT and FQNNGV. The V end was cut by 3 bases, the J end by 1 base, with 16 bases between. The CDR3 has 16 amino acids. The CDR3 sequence is CASSFIRRDLSYEQYF. The CDR3 DNA is TGTGCCAGCAGCTTTATTAGGCGGGACCTTTCCTACGAGCAGTACTTC.

The chain couples TRBV27 to TRBJ2-3; unclear D gene. With 2 bases removed from V and 6 bases from J, the gap between germline ends came to 9 bases. From germline, CDR1 is MNHEY and CDR2 SMNVEV (reference sequence). There are 13 residues in the CDR3. This chain's CDR3 is CASSLGPGDTQYF. The CDR3, as DNA: TGTGCCAGCAGTTTAGGTCCTGGTGATACGCAGTATTTT.

This clone has only one observation. The rearrangement links TRBV5-1 to TRBJ2-1, with 9 nucleotides matching TRBD2. The CDR3 totals 16 residues. V dropped 4 bases and J dropped 4; count of bases not matched to a gene: 9. CDR1 and CDR2 from the germline V gene are SGHRS and YFSETQ. The CDR3, as DNA: TGCGCCAGCAGCCAGAAGGATAGCGGGAGATACAATGAGCAGTTCTTC. Its protein product is CASSQKDSGRYNEQFF.

This chain joins TRBV12-3 or TRBV12-4 and TRBJ1-2; maybe TRBD1 (5 bases). The CDR3 is made up of 13 amino acids. V shed 6 bases and J shed 9 bases, with 17 bases lying between them. CDR3 nucleotides: TGTGCCAGCAGGGAGACCGGGGCCGCGAGCTACACCTTC. It specifies CASRETGAASYTF.

This clone has just a few counts. The CDR3 region is CSVGVLLAGGPTGELFF. The CDR3 DNA sequence: TGCAGCGTTGGAGTTTTACTAGCGGGGGGGCCTACCGGGGAGCTGTTTTTT. The rearrangement joins TRBV29-1 to TRBJ2-2; 13 nucleotides align to TRBD2. Germline assignment: CDR1 SQVTM and CDR2 ANQGSEA. This CDR3 has 17 amino acids. Trimming removed 4 bases from V and 5 bases from J; junction bases left unmatched: 10.

The chain employs TRBV5-4 and TRBJ1-2; 10 bases match TRBD1. Germline loops: CDR1 SGHNT, CDR2 YYREEE (reference sequence). The CDR3 has 15 residues. Trimming took 4 bases from V and 4 from J; bases not matched to a gene: 7. CDR3: CASSPGTGVVYGYTF. As DNA, the CDR3 is TGTGCCAGCAGCCCCGGGACAGGGGTCGTCTATGGCTACACCTTC.

This sequence joins TRBV19 and TRBJ1-1; D is possibly TRBD1 (5 bases). V shed 6 bases and J shed 1 base, with 12 bases lying between them. Germline V gene lookup returns CDR1 LNHDA and CDR2 SQIVND (reference sequence). CDR3 size: 14 residues. For the CDR3, the DNA is TGTGCCAGTAGCCCCGGGCAGGGGAACACTGAAGCTTTCTTT. It is translated as CASSPGQGNTEAFF. The entire variable domain, with the rest obtained from reference TRBV19 and TRBJ1-1, is as follows: DGGITQSPKYLFRKEGQNVTLSCEQNLNHDAMYWYRQDPGQGLRLIYYSQIVNDFQKGDIAEGYSVSREKKESFPLTVTSAQKNPTAFYLCASSPGQGNTEAFFGQGTRLTVV.

The chain combines TRBV19 with TRBJ2-1, with 8 bases fitting TRBD1. Trimming removed 5 bases from V and 3 bases from J; junction bases left unmatched: 9. Looked up from germline, CDR1 is LNHDA and CDR2 is SQIVND (reference sequence). The CDR3 has 16 residues. CDR3 region: CASSPPGDRSYNEQFF. Here the CDR3 DNA reads TGTGCCAGTAGTCCACCAGGGGACAGGAGCTACAATGAGCAGTTCTTC. The entire variable domain, with the rest obtained from reference TRBV19 and TRBJ2-1, is as follows: DGGITQSPKYLFRKEGQNVTLSCEQNLNHDAMYWYRQDPGQGLRLIYYSQIVNDFQKGDIAEGYSVSREKKESFPLTVTSAQKNPTAFYLCASSPPGDRSYNEQFFGPGTRLTVL.

J is TRBJ1-2 and V is TRBV2; D possibly corresponds to TRBD1 (6 bases). Trimming stripped 1 base from V and 4 bases from J, with 13 bases between. Germline CDR1 and CDR2: SNHLY and FYNNEI. This CDR3 comprises 15 residues. CDR3 coding DNA: TGTGCCAGCAGTGAAGTGGACAAGACAGGCTATGGCTACACCTTC. Its protein is CASSEVDKTGYGYTF. Together with reference TRBV2 and TRBJ1-2, the CDR3 gives the full variable domain: EPEVTQTPSHQVTQMGQEVILRCVPISNHLYFYWYRQILGQKVEFLVSFYNNEISEKSEIFDDQFSVERPDGSNFTLKIRSTKLEDSAMYFCASSEVDKTGYGYTFGSGTRLTVV.